These 14 T cell receptor beta chains originate from one sample sequenced in a study of shared clonotypes between healthy human individuals. Libraries were prepared by immunoSEQ multiplex PCR; TCRdb keeps only in-frame clonotypes and omits some of them. The sample includes about 2 million clones, approximately 95% of them seen just once. Terminally differentiated effector memory CD45RA+ cells were excluded by CCR7 positive selection of CD45RO-negative cells. Material: naive CD8+ T cells sorted from blood. The receptors stem from a man between 18 and 35 years old in good health.

The chain uses TRBV9 and TRBJ2-7; unclear D gene. CDR1 and CDR2 (germline): SGDLS, YYNGEE. The CDR3 covers 13 residues. V gave up 2 bases and J gave up 2 bases, with 8 bases separating them. For the CDR3, the DNA is TGTGCCAGCAGCGTGACATCTACCTACGAGCAGTACTTC. Protein: CASSVTSTYEQYF.

The J gene is TRBJ2-1, the V gene TRBV7-9; a possible D gene is TRBD1 (6 bases). The CDR3 covers 15 residues. CDR1 is SEHNR, CDR2 FQNEAQ, per germline (reference sequence). V was shortened by 2 bases and J by 5 bases, with 13 bases between the two germline ends. CDR3 loop: CASSLKDSNDNEQFF. CDR3 in DNA: TGTGCCAGCAGCTTAAAGGACAGCAACGACAATGAGCAGTTCTTC.

V and J are TRBV9 and TRBJ1-1; D unresolved. Germline V lookup: CDR1 SGDLS, CDR2 YYNGEE. V was clipped by 0 bases and J by 6 bases, with 9 bases between them. The CDR3 extends over 13 amino acids. In DNA form, the CDR3 reads TGTGCCAGCAGCGTAGTGCCAGGCCCTGAAGCTTTCTTT. This gives the protein CASSVVPGPEAFF.

This clone was counted a single time. The rearrangement uses TRBV10-3 and TRBJ2-5; 8 bases are shared with TRBD1. The germline CDR1 and CDR2 sequences are ENHRY and SYGVKD. J lost 3 bases, V lost 7 bases, and 4 bases had no gene match. The CDR3 has 13 amino acids. The CDR3, as DNA: TGTGCCATCACCCCGGACAGGGAAGAGACCCAGTACTTC. It specifies CAITPDREETQYF.

The chain is built from TRBV10-3 and TRBJ2-7; 10 nucleotides align to TRBD1. The V gene end was trimmed by 6 bases and the J gene end by 1 base; junction bases not matched to a gene: 0. There are 13 residues in the CDR3. The germline V gene has CDR1 ENHRY and CDR2 SYGVKD. CDR3 sequence: CAIRDRGSYEQYF. The CDR3, as DNA: TGTGCCATCAGGGACAGGGGGTCCTACGAGCAGTACTTC.

J is TRBJ1-1 and V is TRBV28, with D maybe TRBD1 (6 bases). V lost 6 bases, J lost 6 bases, and 26 bases lay in between. This CDR3 spans 17 amino acids. Per germline, CDR1 MDHEN and CDR2 SYDVKM. CDR3 sequence (DNA): TGTGCCAGCAGGGAGGCGGGGGGCTCCAGCGCCCGCGCTGAAGCTTTCTTT. Amino acid sequence: CASREAGGSSARAEAFF.

CDR3 loop: CASSFQGKTEAFF. The CDR3 DNA sequence: TGTGCCAGCAGCTTCCAGGGAAAGACTGAAGCTTTCTTT. This rearrangement joins TRBV13 to TRBJ1-1; D possibly corresponds to TRBD1 (5 bases). CDR1 and CDR2 (germline): PRHDT, FYEKMQ (reference sequence). Trimming removed 3 bases at V and 5 bases at J, with 10 bases between. The CDR3 is made up of 13 amino acids.

Regarding this clone: Additional DNA sequences in this sample encode the identical CDR3. The CDR3, as DNA: TGTGCCAGTAGTATAACCGCTTATAGCAATCAGCCCCAGCATTTT. As protein: CASSITAYSNQPQHF. The chain combines TRBV19 with TRBJ1-5; D remains ambiguous. The germline gives CDR1 LNHDA, CDR2 SQIVND (reference sequence). V lost 2 bases and J 0 bases, leaving 8 bases between the germline ends. CDR3 length equals 15 residues.

The chain employs TRBV5-4 and TRBJ1-3; no clear D gene. Trimming stripped 0 bases from V and 0 bases from J, with 7 bases between. Germline CDR1 is SGHNT and CDR2 is YYREEE (reference sequence). The CDR3 length is 15 residues. The CDR3: CASSLAPNSGNTIYF. The DNA of the CDR3 is TGTGCCAGCAGCTTGGCCCCGAACTCTGGAAACACCATATATTTT. Full variable domain (rest looked up from reference TRBV5-4 and TRBJ1-3): ETGVTQSPTHLIKTRGQQVTLRCSSQSGHNTVSWYQQALGQGPQFIFQYYREEENGRGNFPPRFSGLQFPNYSSELNVNALELDDSALYLCASSLAPNSGNTIYFGEGSWLTVV.

This rearrangement joins TRBV6-4 to TRBJ1-2; 7 bases agree with TRBD1. The J segment lost 8 bases and the V segment lost 4 bases, leaving 7 bases of the junction unmatched. Per the germline V gene, CDR1 is MRHNA and CDR2 is SNTAGT. The CDR3 is 13 amino acids. The CDR3 sequence: CASSGDRVGGYTF. In DNA form, the CDR3 reads TGTGCCAGCAGTGGAGACAGGGTAGGAGGCTACACCTTC.

This sequence joins TRBV19 and TRBJ2-5; TRBD2 matches at 11 bases. Germline CDR1 is LNHDA and CDR2 is SQIVND (reference sequence). This CDR3 has 14 amino acids. The trim removed 5 bases at V and 5 bases at J, leaving 4 bases unmatched. CDR3 in DNA: TGTGCCAGTAGTGTAACTAGCGGGGGTGAGACCCAGTACTTC. Protein product: CASSVTSGGETQYF.

The chain carries TRBV9 and TRBJ2-5, with TRBD2 matching over 7 bases. Per the germline V gene, CDR1 is SGDLS and CDR2 is YYNGEE. The CDR3 extends over 15 amino acids. V shed 0 bases, J shed 5 bases, and the junction held 7 bases outside the gene matches. The CDR3 DNA follows: TGTGCCAGCAGCGTAGAGGCGGGAGTTGAGGAGACCCAGTACTTC. As protein: CASSVEAGVEETQYF.

The chain carries TRBV4-3 and TRBJ2-1, with 8 bases matching TRBD2. Unmatched junction bases numbered 3, after V lost 0 bases and J lost 2 bases. The CDR3 runs to 16 residues. The germline CDR1 and CDR2 sequences are LGHNA and YSLEER. DNA of the CDR3: TGCGCCAGCAGCCAAGATAGCGGGAACCCCTACAATGAGCAGTTCTTC. Translation gives CASSQDSGNPYNEQFF.

The rearrangement links TRBV10-3 to TRBJ2-1; D is unclear. CDR3 length equals 13 residues. The germline V and J ends were trimmed by 5 bases and 0 bases, with 5 bases remaining between them. In germline, CDR1 is ENHRY, CDR2 SYGVKD. For the CDR3, the DNA is TGTGCCATCAGTCTCAGCTCCTACAATGAGCAGTTCTTC. Encoded protein: CAISLSSYNEQFF.